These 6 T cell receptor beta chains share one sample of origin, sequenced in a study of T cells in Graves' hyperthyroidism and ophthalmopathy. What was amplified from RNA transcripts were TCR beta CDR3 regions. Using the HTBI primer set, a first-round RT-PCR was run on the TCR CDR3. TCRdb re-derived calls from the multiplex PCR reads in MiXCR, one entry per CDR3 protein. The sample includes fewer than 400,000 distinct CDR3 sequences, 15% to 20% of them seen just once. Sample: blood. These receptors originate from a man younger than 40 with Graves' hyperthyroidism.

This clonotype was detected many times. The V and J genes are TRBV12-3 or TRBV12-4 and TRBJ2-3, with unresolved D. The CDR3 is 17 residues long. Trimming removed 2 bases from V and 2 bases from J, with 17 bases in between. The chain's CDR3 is CASSLPKGLFLTDTQYF. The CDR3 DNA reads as TGTGCCAGCAGTTTACCCAAAGGTCTGTTCCTCACAGATACGCAGTATTTT.

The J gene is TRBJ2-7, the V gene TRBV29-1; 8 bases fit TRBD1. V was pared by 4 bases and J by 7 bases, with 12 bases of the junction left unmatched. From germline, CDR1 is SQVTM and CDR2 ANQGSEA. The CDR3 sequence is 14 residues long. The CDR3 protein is CSVGGYQGAGEQYF. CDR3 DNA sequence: TGCAGCGTTGGAGGGTACCAGGGGGCGGGAGAGCAGTACTTC.

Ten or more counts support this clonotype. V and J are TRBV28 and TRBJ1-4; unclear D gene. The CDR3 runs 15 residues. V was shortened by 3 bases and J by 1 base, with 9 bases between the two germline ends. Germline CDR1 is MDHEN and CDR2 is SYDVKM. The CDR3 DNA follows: TGTGCCAGCAGTTTGGGAAGGGTAACTAATGAAAAACTGTTTTTT. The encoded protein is CASSLGRVTNEKLFF.

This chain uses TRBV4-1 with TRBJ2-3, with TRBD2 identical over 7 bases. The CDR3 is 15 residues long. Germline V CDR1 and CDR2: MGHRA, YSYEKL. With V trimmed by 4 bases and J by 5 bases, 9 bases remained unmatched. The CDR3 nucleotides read TGCGCCAGCAGCCGCCGGGCGGGAGTCGGAGATACGCAGTATTTT. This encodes CASSRRAGVGDTQYF.

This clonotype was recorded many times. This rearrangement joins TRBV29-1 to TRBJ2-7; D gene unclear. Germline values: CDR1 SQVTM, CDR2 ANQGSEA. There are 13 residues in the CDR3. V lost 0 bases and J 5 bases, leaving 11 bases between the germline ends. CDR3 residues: CSVEDGRRNEQYF. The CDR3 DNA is TGCAGCGTTGAAGACGGCCGTCGGAACGAGCAGTACTTC.

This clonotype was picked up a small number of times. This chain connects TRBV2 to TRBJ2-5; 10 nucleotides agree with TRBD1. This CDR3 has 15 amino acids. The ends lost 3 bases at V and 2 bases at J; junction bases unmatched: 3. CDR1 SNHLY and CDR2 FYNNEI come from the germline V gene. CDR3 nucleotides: TGTGCCAGCAGTGACCGGGACAGGGGACAAGAGACCCAGTACTTC. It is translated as CASSDRDRGQETQYF.